This T cell receptor (beta chain) was observed in a study of CD8 T cells in Susac syndrome. Study-wide findings and caveats: The relatively small number of individuals in the TCR sequencing and HLA analysis was acknowledged by the study.

Sequencing of TCR beta, carried out with a high-throughput approach, was applied to CD8+ and CD4+ T cells from the blood. Relapsing-remitting disease, either stable or active, was present in the multiple sclerosis controls, who were treatment-naive patients. Random hexamers were used to reverse transcribe an amount of 0.5 to 1 ug RNA. The immunoSEQ assay covered 54 Vbeta and 13 Jbeta segments for CDR3. MiXCR, run by TCRdb on the immunoSEQ multiplex PCR reads, gives a single entry per CDR3 protein. Found here are 250,000 to 300,000 distinct CDR3 sequences, approximately 91% of them singletons; the top ten hold less than 0.2%. Note on this clonotype: Its target is unknown.

CDR3 length equals 15 residues. The germline V and J ends were trimmed by 5 bases and 4 bases, with 15 bases remaining between them. Germline V lookup: CDR1 MNHEY, CDR2 SMNVEV (reference sequence). The receptor was derived from a human donor with multiple sclerosis. Sequencing was done on a sample of CD8+ T cells from PBMCs. J is TRBJ2-1 and V is TRBV27, with D possibly matching TRBD2 (7 bases). CDR3 DNA sequence: TGTGCCAGCAGTCTAGGGGGGGACGGGTACAATGAGCAGTTCTTC. Translating it yields CASSLGGDGYNEQFF.